Listed below are T cell receptor beta chains from one sample, sequenced in a study of blood T cell repertoires in COVID-19. The assay was immunoSEQ multiplex PCR, and TCRdb's table has in-frame clones only and misses some. The table lists over 150,000 clones, about 80% of them singletons, with 7.5% in the top ten. Sequenced input: PBMCs or T cells enriched from blood (not recorded which). The receptors derive from a man aged 40-50 years who had recovered from COVID-19. The CDR3 runs from the conserved cysteine through the conserved F or W. The D gene is left open where the match is weak. Some rows have no size entry. The others give once, few or many, or a class for an expanded clone.

TRBV5-6	TRBD1	TRBJ1-1	few	TGTGCCAGCAGCATCGACAGGGACACTGAAGCTTTCTTT	CASSIDRDTEAFF
TRBV19	.	TRBJ1-5	few	TGTGCCAGTAGTATCGGGAGGATTAGCAATCAGCCCCAGCATTTT	CASSIGRISNQPQHF
TRBV3-1/TRBV3-2	TRBD1	TRBJ1-6	.	TGTGCCAGCAGCCGATCCCGGGACAGGGTTGGATTTAGCTCCTATAATTCACCCCTCCACTTT	CASSRSRDRVGFSSYNSPLHF
TRBV12-3/TRBV12-4	TRBD1	TRBJ1-6	.	TGTGCCAGCAGCACGACAGGGGATTCACCCCTCCACTTT	CASSTTGDSPLHF
TRBV5-1	.	TRBJ2-7	once	TGCGCCAGCAGTCGCGCCGGGATTCGTACCTACGAGCAGTACTTC	CASSRAGIRTYEQYF
TRBV21-1	.	TRBJ2-7	.	TGTGCCAGCAGCGGTTCAGGGGAAAACGGGACCTACGAGCAGTACTTC	CASSGSGENGTYEQYF
TRBV6-5	.	TRBJ1-3	.	TGTGCCAGCAGTCGGAGGACTGGAAACACCATATATTTT	CASSRRTGNTIYF
TRBV7-8	.	TRBJ2-3	.	TGTGCCAGCAGTTTAGAAGTCGGGAAACCGGAGGGAGATACGCAGTATTTT	CASSLEVGKPEGDTQYF
TRBV7-2	TRBD1	TRBJ1-6	once	TGTGCCAGCAGCCGGACAGGGGGGGATAATTCACCCCTCCACTTT	CASSRTGGDNSPLHF
TRBV4-3	TRBD1	TRBJ1-2	.	TGCGCCAGCAGCCACTCCACCGGGACAGGGTTCGGTGGCTACACCTTC	CASSHSTGTGFGGYTF
TRBV27	.	TRBJ1-5	.	TGTGCCAGCAGTTTAACCGGGGTCAGCAATCAGCCCCAGCATTTT	CASSLTGVSNQPQHF
TRBV9	TRBD1	TRBJ1-6	.	TGTGCCAGCAGCGTAGGAGGGGGCGGGAATTCACCCCTCCACTTT	CASSVGGGGNSPLHF
TRBV5-8	.	TRBJ1-2	.	TGTGCCAGCTTTGAGTCTAACTATGGCTACACCTTC	CASFESNYGYTF
TRBV28	.	TRBJ1-5	.	TGTGCCAGCAGTTTATTAGCGGGATTCAATCAGCCCCAGCATTTT	CASSLLAGFNQPQHF
TRBV18	.	TRBJ2-7	.	TGTGCCAGCTCACCACGTCAGGGTGTGTACGAGCAGTACTTC	CASSPRQGVYEQYF
TRBV19	.	TRBJ2-6	few	TGTGCCAGTAGTATCTCTCCAGGCTTGGGTAGGGCCAACGTCCTGACTTTC	CASSISPGLGRANVLTF
TRBV13	.	TRBJ1-1	.	TGTGCCAGCAGCTCCATCGTTGGCCTTGAAGCTTTCTTT	CASSSIVGLEAFF
TRBV29-1	TRBD1	TRBJ1-1	.	TGCAGCGTTTATGGACAGGCGAACACTGAAGCTTTCTTT	CSVYGQANTEAFF
TRBV12-3/TRBV12-4	.	TRBJ2-3	once	TGTGCCAGCAGTTTTTCTAGGGATACGCAGTATTTT	CASSFSRDTQYF
TRBV6-2/TRBV6-3	.	TRBJ1-2	.	TGTGCCAGCAGTTTTCCTTATGGCTACACCTTC	CASSFPYGYTF
TRBV19	.	TRBJ2-7	.	TGTGCCAGTAGTCGGGACTCCTTGTACTACGAGCAGTACTTC	CASSRDSLYYEQYF
TRBV5-1	.	TRBJ2-5	.	TGCGCCAGTCGAATGACAAGCGGAGGTTACCAAGAGACCCAGTACTTC	CASRMTSGGYQETQYF
TRBV6-1	.	TRBJ1-2	.	TGTGCCAGCAGTGAGACGACAGGCTATGGCTACACCTTC	CASSETTGYGYTF
TRBV6-6	.	TRBJ1-5	.	TGTGCCAGCAGCGACGAGACAGGCTGGAATCAGCCCCAGCATTTT	CASSDETGWNQPQHF
TRBV6-1	TRBD1	TRBJ1-2	.	TGTGCCAGCAGTGAACACAGGGGAGGTTGGGTTGGCTACACCTTC	CASSEHRGGWVGYTF
TRBV6-1	TRBD1	TRBJ1-1	.	TGTGCCAGCAGTGAGGCGGACAGGGGGTCGAACACTGAAGCTTTCTTT	CASSEADRGSNTEAFF
TRBV1	.	TRBJ1-2	.	TGCACCAGCAGCCAAGTAATCGGACAGCCCTATGGCTACACCTTC	CTSSQVIGQPYGYTF
TRBV2	TRBD1	TRBJ1-5	once	TGTGCCAGCAAAAGGGACAGAACTAATCAGCCCCAGCATTTT	CASKRDRTNQPQHF
TRBV5-4	.	TRBJ1-2	.	TGTGCCAGCAGCTCGGGGGGGATAAGTGGCTACACCTTC	CASSSGGISGYTF
TRBV7-2	TRBD1	TRBJ2-7	.	TGTGCCAGCAGCTTAGGCCCAATGACAGGGGGCGAGGGTCTCGAGCAGTACTTC	CASSLGPMTGGEGLEQYF
TRBV6-5	TRBD1	TRBJ1-3	.	TGTGCCAGCAGTTACTCGGGACAGGGGACTGGAAACACCATATATTTT	CASSYSGQGTGNTIYF
TRBV6-1	.	TRBJ2-2	.	TGTGCCAGCAGTGATTCGGGAACACTCACCGGGGAGCTGTTTTTT	CASSDSGTLTGELFF
TRBV13	.	TRBJ1-1	.	TGTGCCAGCAGCTCGGGATTATTTGGGAACACTGAAGCTTTCTTT	CASSSGLFGNTEAFF
TRBV5-6	.	TRBJ2-5	few	TGTGCCAGCAGCTGGGGCATCGGGGAGACCCAGTACTTC	CASSWGIGETQYF
TRBV5-4	.	TRBJ2-3	.	TGTGCCAGCAGCTTGGGGGGGGTGGCCCTCACAGATACGCAGTATTTT	CASSLGGVALTDTQYF
TRBV29-1	TRBD1	TRBJ1-1	few	TGCAGCGTTGTTGGACAGGAGATTAACACTGAAGCTTTCTTT	CSVVGQEINTEAFF
TRBV24-1	.	TRBJ1-3	.	TGTGCCACCAGTGATTCTCGGTCCCGGAGGGATCCGCGGGGAAACACCATATATTTT	CATSDSRSRRDPRGNTIYF
TRBV4-1	TRBD1	TRBJ1-5	.	TGCGCCAGCAGCCTAGACTTTGGGACAGAGAGTAATGAAAATCAGCCCCAGCATTTT	CASSLDFGTESNENQPQHF
TRBV15	TRBD1	TRBJ1-1	.	TGTGCCACCAGCAGAGGACAGGGACCTGAAGCTTTCTTT	CATSRGQGPEAFF
TRBV19	TRBD1	TRBJ1-1	.	TGTGCCAGTATGCACAGGGGGCCCACTGAAGCTTTCTTT	CASMHRGPTEAFF
TRBV5-6	TRBD1	TRBJ1-5	.	TGTGCCAGCAGCTTGGAAGGGGGCTCCATTCCCCAGCATTTT	CASSLEGGSIPQHF
TRBV5-5	TRBD2	TRBJ2-5	.	TGTGCCAGCAGCTTGCCGGGGGAGGGAGAGACCCAGTACTTC	CASSLPGEGETQYF
TRBV28	TRBD1	TRBJ1-1	.	TGTGCCAGCAGTTCAACCGGACAGGGTATTGTCGTCCAGGTGACTGAAGCTTTCTTT	CASSSTGQGIVVQVTEAFF
TRBV11-2	TRBD1	TRBJ1-2	.	TGTGCCAGCAGCTTAACAGGGGCGGAAGGCTACACCTTC	CASSLTGAEGYTF
TRBV7-9	TRBD1	TRBJ2-3	.	TGTGCCAGCAGCCGGACAGGGGGATCCACGGGAGATACGCAGTATTTT	CASSRTGGSTGDTQYF
TRBV2	TRBD1	TRBJ2-7	.	TGTGCCACCTCCGGGACAGCCAATCTTAACTCCTACGAGCAGTACTTC	CATSGTANLNSYEQYF
TRBV3-1/TRBV3-2	TRBD2	TRBJ2-1	.	TGTGCCAGCAGCACGACAATTTCAGCGGGGTTGGCTTACAATGAGCAGTTCTTC	CASSTTISAGLAYNEQFF
TRBV24-1	.	TRBJ2-2	.	TGTGCCACCAGTGATTTGCACTCGGACACCGGGGAGCTGTTTTTT	CATSDLHSDTGELFF
TRBV7-3	TRBD2	TRBJ2-1	few	TGTGCCAGCAGCGATCTAGCGGGAGCCTACAATGAGCAGTTCTTC	CASSDLAGAYNEQFF
TRBV7-2	TRBD1	TRBJ2-7	.	TGTGCCAGCAGCTTAGGGACAGGGGGCCCCTACGAGCAGTACTTC	CASSLGTGGPYEQYF
TRBV6-2/TRBV6-3	.	TRBJ2-5	.	TGTGCCAGCAGGCCTTGGGCCCGAGAGACCCAGTACTTC	CASRPWARETQYF
TRBV5-4	TRBD1	TRBJ1-5	.	TGTGCCAGCAGCGACGGGACAGGGGATCAGCCCCAGCATTTT	CASSDGTGDQPQHF
TRBV24-1	.	TRBJ1-1	.	TGTGCCACCAGTGATCGAGTTACAGGGGAAGCTTTCTTT	CATSDRVTGEAFF
TRBV4-1	.	TRBJ1-5	.	TGCGCCAGCAGCCAAGGGGGGCAGGGGAATCAGCCCCAGCATTTT	CASSQGGQGNQPQHF
TRBV6-5	.	TRBJ1-1	.	TGTGCCAGCAGGAGGGACACAGGGTCGTGGTCTGAAGCTTTCTTT	CASRRDTGSWSEAFF